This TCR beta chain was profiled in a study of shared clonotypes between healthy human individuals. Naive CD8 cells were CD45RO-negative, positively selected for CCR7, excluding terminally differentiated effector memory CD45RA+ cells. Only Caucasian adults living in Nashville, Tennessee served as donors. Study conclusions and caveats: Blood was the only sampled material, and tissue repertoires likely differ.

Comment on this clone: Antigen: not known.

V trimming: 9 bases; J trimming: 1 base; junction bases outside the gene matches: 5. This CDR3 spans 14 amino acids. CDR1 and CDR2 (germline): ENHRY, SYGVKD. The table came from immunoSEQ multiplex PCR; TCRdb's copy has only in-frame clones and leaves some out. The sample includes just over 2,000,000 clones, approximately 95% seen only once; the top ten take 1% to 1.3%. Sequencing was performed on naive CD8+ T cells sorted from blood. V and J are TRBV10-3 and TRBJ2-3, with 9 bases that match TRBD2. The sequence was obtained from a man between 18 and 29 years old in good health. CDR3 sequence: CAMGASGGTDTQYF. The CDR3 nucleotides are TGTGCCATGGGGGCTAGCGGGGGCACAGATACGCAGTATTTT.